A selection of T cell receptor beta chains follows, all from one sample in a study of long-term antiretroviral therapy in people with HIV. TCRdb keeps only in-frame clones here, not all; method: immunoSEQ multiplex PCR. The repertoire holds about 35,000 clones, with under 85% as singletons. Sequencing used unsorted PBMCs, obtained 3 years after starting antiretroviral therapy. The origin of the receptors is a man aged 45-65 years with HIV. Both conserved end residues are part of each CDR3.

v_gene	j_gene	CDR3aa
TRBV4-2	TRBJ2-1	CASSQDPRDNEQFF
TRBV9	TRBJ1-3	CASSVARSGNTIYF
TRBV4-3	TRBJ1-1	CASSQGDRVTEAFF
TRBV7-9	TRBJ2-7	CASSLGLAAYEQYF
TRBV28	TRBJ1-1	CASRGQGGMNTEAFF
TRBV18	TRBJ1-2	CASSPPKGYGYTF
TRBV19	TRBJ1-5	CASTPGDSRSQPQHF
TRBV27	TRBJ1-4	CASRRQGATNEKLFF
TRBV30	TRBJ2-1	CAWRIGAGGKFF
TRBV15	TRBJ2-3	CATSRALTSGFDTQYF
TRBV7-6	TRBJ2-3	CASSPGLNTQYF
TRBV4-2	TRBJ2-1	CASSQDRGGNEQFF
TRBV5-1	TRBJ2-3	CASSLGQYSTDTQYF
TRBV19	TRBJ2-2	CASSMGGAWNTGELFF
TRBV7-8	TRBJ1-4	CASSLYGGGEKLFF
TRBV30	TRBJ2-5	CAWTQASGAQETQYF
TRBV5-1	TRBJ1-5	CASSLSGNQPQHF
TRBV6-6	TRBJ1-2	CASTKGGGGYTF
TRBV6-5	TRBJ2-7	CASSFGPSSYEQYF
TRBV5-1	TRBJ2-5	CASSLVDSGYQETQYF
TRBV6-6	TRBJ1-5	CASSYDEGNNQPQHF
TRBV4-3	TRBJ2-3	CASSLLVGDTQYF
TRBV19	TRBJ1-5	CASKRDRELSNQPQHF
TRBV29-1	TRBJ2-4	CSVEDRAKNIQYF
TRBV19	TRBJ1-2	CASSIREGSNYGYTF
TRBV16	TRBJ1-6	CASSPGENSPLHF
TRBV7-9	TRBJ2-1	CASSLAIGSYNEQFF
TRBV11-1	TRBJ2-2	CASTSRRGAGNTGELFF
TRBV6-6	TRBJ2-7	CASRPPGQGTEQYF
TRBV5-6	TRBJ1-4	CASSLTGVGEKLFF
TRBV5-1	TRBJ2-7	CASSLAESGQAYEQYF
TRBV5-6	TRBJ1-4	CASSSGLGLFF
TRBV6-6	TRBJ2-5	CASSYPSGTGQETQYF
TRBV28	TRBJ2-5	CASSLIGGVKTQYF
TRBV6-6	TRBJ1-2	CASSGGGTANYGYTF
TRBV15	TRBJ2-7	CATSRDEMTSGGYEQYF
TRBV2	TRBJ2-3	CASSDDRSTDTQYF
TRBV11-3	TRBJ2-5	CASSKGARSETQYF
TRBV29-1	TRBJ2-7	CSVESGPRSYEQYF
TRBV7-6	TRBJ2-5	CATRGTGGETQYF
TRBV11-2	TRBJ2-7	CASSLVQRGGYEQYF
TRBV20-1	TRBJ2-5	CSASPQETQYF
TRBV7-9	TRBJ2-7	CASSKLLGGSYEQYF
TRBV28	TRBJ2-1	CASSLWSEEQFF